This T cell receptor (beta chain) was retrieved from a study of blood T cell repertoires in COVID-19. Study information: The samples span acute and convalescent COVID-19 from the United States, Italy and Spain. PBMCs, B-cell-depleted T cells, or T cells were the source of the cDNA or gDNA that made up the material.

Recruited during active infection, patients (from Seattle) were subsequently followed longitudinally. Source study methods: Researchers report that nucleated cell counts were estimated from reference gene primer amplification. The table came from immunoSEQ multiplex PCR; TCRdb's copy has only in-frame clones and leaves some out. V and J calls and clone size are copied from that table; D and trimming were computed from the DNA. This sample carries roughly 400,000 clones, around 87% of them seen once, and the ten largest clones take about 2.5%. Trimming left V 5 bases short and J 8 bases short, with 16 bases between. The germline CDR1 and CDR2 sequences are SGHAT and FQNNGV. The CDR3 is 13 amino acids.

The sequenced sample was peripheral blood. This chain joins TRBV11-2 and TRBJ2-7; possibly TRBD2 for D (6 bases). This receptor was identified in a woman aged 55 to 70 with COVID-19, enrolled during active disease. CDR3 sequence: CASSAGGVSKQYF. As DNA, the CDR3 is TGTGCCAGCAGCGCCGGAGGGGTCTCAAAGCAGTACTTC.